The clone carrying this TCR beta chain appeared many times. Its cognate antigen is unknown. The data derive from a study of response to subunit inactivated influenza vaccine. TCRdb re-derived calls from the RT-PCR reads in MiXCR, one entry per CDR3 protein. The sample lists hundreds of thousands of distinct CDR3 sequences, approximately 7.7% occurring once. Study observations and caveats: Few new T cells, the authors suggested, are recruited by each seasonal influenza vaccination.

The origin of this receptor is a man between 50 and 69 years old who received an inactivated influenza vaccine. The sample here was PBMCs from blood, taken roughly 24 months after vaccination.

CDR3 loop: CAISLAGYADEQFF. The CDR3 DNA follows: TGTGCCATCTCGCTAGCGGGTTACGCAGATGAGCAGTTCTTC. The chain combines TRBV10-3 with TRBJ2-1; 8 positions match TRBD2. Germline V gene lookup returns CDR1 ENHRY and CDR2 SYGVKD. Losses at the gene ends were 8 bases for V and 8 bases for J; bases not matched to a gene: 11. The CDR3 contains 14 residues.